The 2 T cell receptor beta chains given below trace back to one sample, sequenced in a study of blood T cell repertoires in COVID-19. TCRdb's copy holds only in-frame clones and misses some; the assay was immunoSEQ multiplex PCR. The repertoire holds tens of thousands of clones, with 70% to 85% as singletons. The specimen was peripheral blood. The source of these receptors is a man aged 55-75 years with acute or convalescent COVID-19.

This chain connects TRBV7-3 to TRBJ1-2, with no clear D. The CDR3 spans 12 residues. The germline V gene has CDR1 SGHTA and CDR2 FQGTGA. The V and J ends lost 2 bases and 8 bases respectively, with 9 bases between them. CDR3 in amino acids: CASSLEAYGYTF. CDR3 sequence (DNA): TGTGCCAGCAGCTTAGAGGCGTACGGCTACACCTTC.

V gene TRBV4-2 combines with J gene TRBJ2-5; D is ambiguous. This CDR3 contains 13 residues. CDR1 and CDR2 from the germline V gene are LGHNA and YNFKEQ. Trimming shortened V by 1 base and J by 5 bases, and 8 bases separated the two germline ends. The CDR3 loop is CASSQGGRETQYF. In DNA, the CDR3 is TGTGCCAGCAGCCAAGGAGGTCGGGAGACCCAGTACTTC.